The source of this TCR beta chain is a study of blood T cell repertoires in COVID-19. In the study overall: The United States, Italy and Spain were the sources of the acute and convalescent COVID-19 samples. Sources were T cells, B-cell-depleted T cells, or PBMCs; the material itself was cDNA or gDNA.

The table came from immunoSEQ multiplex PCR; TCRdb's copy has only in-frame clones and leaves some out. Counted here are around 180,000 clones, 65% to 85% occurring once; the ten biggest clones make up around 16%. The length of the CDR3 is 17 residues. CDR1 SGHRS and CDR2 YFSETQ come from the germline V gene. Trimming left V 4 bases short and J 0 bases short, with 17 bases between. J is TRBJ2-1 and V is TRBV5-1, with a tentative D call TRBD2 (5 bases). The TCR comes from a man between 60 and 75 years old with active or convalescent COVID-19. Sequencing was performed on peripheral blood. DNA of the CDR3: TGCGCCAGCAGCCCTCGAGAGGGCTGGAGCTCCTACAATGAGCAGTTCTTC. It yields the protein CASSPREGWSSYNEQFF.